The 16 T cell receptor beta chains in this list originate from one sample, sequenced in a study of T cell therapy after organ transplantation. These receptors have no known antigen. Clones were read by immunoSEQ multiplex PCR, and TCRdb kept only the in-frame ones, dropping some. The table shows about 2,400 clones, with 65% to 75% occurring only once. Source: CD8+ T cells from blood, taken before autologous CMV-specific T cell therapy. The receptors here all came from a human patient who had received a solid organ transplant and had CMV disease.

CDR3 region: CASSQDQGETQYF. Here the CDR3 DNA reads TGTGCCAGCAGCCAAGACCAGGGAGAGACCCAGTACTTC. The chain is built from TRBV14 and TRBJ2-5; the D gene is possibly TRBD1 (5 bases). The CDR3 loop spans 13 amino acids. V was clipped by 0 bases and J by 4 bases, with 6 bases between them. CDR1 and CDR2 from the germline V gene are SGHDN and FVKESK.

The chain carries TRBV2 and TRBJ2-6, with D unresolved. The CDR3 sequence is 13 residues long. The germline V gene has CDR1 SNHLY and CDR2 FYNNEI. V lost 10 bases and J lost 0, with 7 bases in between. For the CDR3, the DNA is TGTGCCACCCTGGACTCTGGGGCCAACGTCCTGACTTTC. It yields the protein CATLDSGANVLTF.

A remark on this clone: A far larger clone is only one base removed, so a read error is likely. This chain joins TRBV4-3 and TRBJ2-3; 12 bases fit TRBD2. CDR1 and CDR2 (germline): LGHNA, YSLEER. The CDR3 loop spans 18 amino acids. The CDR3 DNA is TGCGCCAGCAGCCAAGGTTGGACTAGCGGGACTAGCACAAATACGCAGTATTTT. Amino acids: CASSQGWTSGTSTNTQYF.

The CDR3 region is CASSIAIPGQGISYEQYF. In DNA form, the CDR3 reads TGTGCCAGTAGTATAGCGATTCCGGGACAGGGGATCTCCTACGAGCAGTACTTC. The chain combines TRBV19 with TRBJ2-7, with 10 bases that match TRBD1. Germline loops: CDR1 LNHDA, CDR2 SQIVND (reference sequence). V gave up 1 base and J gave up 0 bases; unmatched junction bases: 9. CDR3 size: 18 residues. The whole variable domain, remainder taken from reference TRBV19 and TRBJ2-7, is DGGITQSPKYLFRKEGQNVTLSCEQNLNHDAMYWYRQDPGQGLRLIYYSQIVNDFQKGDIAEGYSVSREKKESFPLTVTSAQKNPTAFYLCASSIAIPGQGISYEQYFGPGTRLTVT.

The chain carries TRBV2 and TRBJ2-2; TRBD2 agrees at 15 bases. J was trimmed by 4 bases and V by 6 bases; bases with no gene match: 9. The CDR3 covers 18 residues. The germline V gene encodes CDR1 SNHLY and CDR2 FYNNEI. CDR3 DNA: TGTGCCAGCAGGCGTACCGGACTAGCGGGAGGGCGCACCGGGGAGCTGTTTTTT. Residues: CASRRTGLAGGRTGELFF.

Judged by abundance, this clone is large. The chain combines TRBV27 with TRBJ1-1; D not certain. V lost 5 bases and J 1 base, leaving 17 bases between the germline ends. The CDR3 has 16 amino acids. The germline gives CDR1 MNHEY, CDR2 SMNVEV (reference sequence). Here the CDR3 DNA reads TGTGCCAGCAGTATAACATTCGGACGGCGGAACACTGAAGCTTTCTTT. This translates into CASSITFGRRNTEAFF.

The V and J genes are TRBV4-3 and TRBJ2-1; TRBD2 agrees at 7 bases. CDR1 is LGHNA, CDR2 YSLEER, per germline. Losses at the gene ends were 0 bases for V and 3 bases for J; bases not matched to a gene: 8. The CDR3 is made up of 17 amino acids. The CDR3 DNA sequence: TGCGCCAGCAGCCAAGAGATGGCGGGAGTGGTCTACAATGAGCAGTTCTTC. Translating gives CASSQEMAGVVYNEQFF.

This rearrangement joins TRBV27 to TRBJ2-7; the match to TRBD1 covers 8 bases. The J segment lost 9 bases and the V segment lost 3 bases, leaving 7 bases of the junction unmatched. This CDR3 is built from 13 residues. Germline-derived CDR1 and CDR2 are MNHEY and SMNVEV (reference sequence). The CDR3 here is CASSFGQGLVQYF. The CDR3 DNA is TGTGCCAGCAGTTTCGGACAGGGCCTCGTGCAGTACTTC.

This clone was seen only a few times. The V gene is TRBV5-4, the J gene TRBJ1-6; 7 nucleotides agree with TRBD1. Looked up from germline, CDR1 is SGHNT and CDR2 is YYREEE (reference sequence). With 6 bases clipped from V and 10 bases from J, the junction kept 13 bases outside the gene matches. The CDR3 consists of 15 residues. The DNA for the CDR3 is TGTGCCAGCAACAGTTCCGGGACAGTCGACTCACCCCTCCACTTT. It specifies CASNSSGTVDSPLHF.

J is TRBJ2-5 and V is TRBV30; 10 bases fit TRBD2. Germline V gives CDR1 GTSNPN, CDR2 SVGIG (reference sequence). The length of the CDR3 is 21 residues. The V and J ends lost 8 bases and 4 bases, in that order; junction bases with no gene match: 31. Written as DNA, the CDR3 is TGTGCCGTTGAGGGACTAGCGTACAAGAGACCCAGTACTTGGGGGTCAGAGACCCAGTACTTC. Its translation is CAVEGLAYKRPSTWGSETQYF. The full variable domain, with the rest looked up from reference TRBV30 and TRBJ2-5, is SQTIHQWPATLVQPVGSPLSLECTVEGTSNPNLYWYRQAAGRGLQLLFYSVGIGQISSEVPQNLSASRPQDRQFILSSKKLLLSDSGFYLCAVEGLAYKRPSTWGSETQYFGPGTRLLVL.

J is TRBJ2-1 and V is TRBV9; D is undetermined. The CDR3 spans 14 residues. V was pared by 0 bases and J by 8 bases, with 12 bases between. Germline lookup yields CDR1 SGDLS and CDR2 YYNGEE. CDR3 amino acids: CASSVGTGSDEQFF. In DNA form, the CDR3 reads TGTGCCAGCAGCGTAGGGACCGGTTCCGATGAGCAGTTCTTC.

The CDR3 sequence: CASSYSAGEYEQYF. CDR3 DNA sequence: TGTGCCAGCAGTTACTCTGCGGGAGAATACGAGCAGTACTTC. The V call is TRBV6-6, the J call TRBJ2-7, with TRBD2 matching over 7 bases. V lost 0 bases, J lost 4 bases, and 3 bases stayed unmatched. The CDR3 consists of 14 residues. CDR1 MNHNY and CDR2 SVGAGI come from the germline V gene (reference sequence).

The chain links TRBV27 to TRBJ1-1, with D uncertain. Trimming removed 8 bases at V and 1 base at J, with 8 bases between. Germline V gives CDR1 MNHEY, CDR2 SMNVEV (reference sequence). CDR3 size: 12 residues. CDR3 sequence: CASRDGNTEAFF. CDR3 DNA: TGTGCCAGCCGCGACGGGAACACTGAAGCTTTCTTT.

V gene TRBV6-1 combines with J gene TRBJ2-1, with D perhaps matching TRBD1 (5 bases). This CDR3 is built from 15 residues. Trimming stripped 1 base from V and 7 bases from J, with 14 bases between. Germline CDR1 is MNHNS and CDR2 is SASEGT. The CDR3: CASSEDPRAGNEQFF. The CDR3 nucleotides read TGTGCCAGCAGTGAAGATCCCAGGGCCGGGAATGAGCAGTTCTTC.

In its sample, this clone was seen once. J is TRBJ2-5 and V is TRBV2; D ambiguous. CDR1 is SNHLY, CDR2 FYNNEI, per germline. The CDR3 runs 14 residues. Trimming shortened V by 3 bases and J by 5 bases, and 13 bases separated the two germline ends. The CDR3 DNA reads TGTGCCAGCAGTGAGGTCCAGTGGGTTGAGACCCAGTACTTC. Encoded protein: CASSEVQWVETQYF.

There are a few counts of this clone. This chain connects TRBV5-1 to TRBJ2-3; TRBD2 matches at 7 bases. This CDR3 has 15 amino acids. With 4 bases clipped from V and 5 bases from J, the junction kept 10 bases outside the gene matches. Germline-derived CDR1 and CDR2 are SGHRS and YFSETQ. CDR3 nucleotides: TGCGCCAGCAGCCTAAGACTAGCTAGGGAAGATACGCAGTATTTT. Its translation is CASSLRLAREDTQYF.